The rows below give T cell receptor beta chains drawn from one sample of a study of blood T cells in healthy people across ages. One entry per CDR3 protein results from TCRdb running MiXCR on the 5' RACE reads. The sample lists about 640,000 distinct CDR3 sequences, 45% to 65% occurring once. Sequences were obtained from blood. The source is a man in his 60s in good health. CDR3s include the opening cysteine and the closing phenylalanine or tryptophan. The D gene is left open where the match is weak. The size entry is marked missing in some rows and otherwise reads once, few, many or a size class.

cdr3_nt,cdr3_aa,clone_size,v_call,d_call,cdr3_length,j_call
TGTGCCAGCAGCCAGAGGACCGGGGAGCTGTTTTTT,CASSQRTGELFF,NA,TRBV3-1,NA,12,TRBJ2-2
TGTGCCAGCAGTTTAGTCGCTTGGGTTACGCAGTATTTT,CASSLVAWVTQYF,NA,TRBV12-3/TRBV12-4,NA,13,TRBJ2-3
TGTGCCAGCAGTTTACAGGGCCTTGCCTCTGGGGCCAACGTCCTGACTTTC,CASSLQGLASGANVLTF,NA,TRBV28,NA,17,TRBJ2-6
TGTGCCAGCAGCCACCCTAGGACAGACGGGATAGAAAAACTGTTTTTT,CASSHPRTDGIEKLFF,few,TRBV4-2,NA,16,TRBJ1-4
TGTGCCAGCAGTCAACAGGGGGCGAGGGCTGAAGCTTTCTTT,CASSQQGARAEAFF,NA,TRBV27,TRBD1,14,TRBJ1-1
TGCAGCGTTCGAGAGCCGGGACAGGGTTCTGGAAACACCATATATTTT,CSVREPGQGSGNTIYF,NA,TRBV29-1,TRBD1,16,TRBJ1-3
TGTGCCAGCACCGACCATACGGATGGCTACACCTTC,CASTDHTDGYTF,NA,TRBV10-3,NA,12,TRBJ1-2
TGCGCCAGCAGCGCCTACGGGGGGAACACTGAAGCTTTCTTT,CASSAYGGNTEAFF,NA,TRBV5-1,NA,14,TRBJ1-1
TGCAGTGCCCCCATGCCCCAGGGTGGCTACACCTTC,CSAPMPQGGYTF,NA,TRBV20-1,NA,12,TRBJ1-2
TGCAGTCCTTGGGGGGGAAAAGTGGCTAATTCACCCCTCCACTTT,CSPWGGKVANSPLHF,NA,TRBV20-1,NA,15,TRBJ1-6
TGTGCCAGCAGTCGGACAGTAAGCTCTGGAAACACCATATATTTT,CASSRTVSSGNTIYF,NA,TRBV12-3/TRBV12-4,NA,15,TRBJ1-3
TGTGCCAGCAGTTCTAGGGGGGGGGCCGCGTATGAGCAGTTCTTC,CASSSRGGAAYEQFF,NA,TRBV7-9,NA,15,TRBJ2-1
TGCGCCAGCAGCGCGGACAGCGGGAGAGAGACCCAGTACTTC,CASSADSGRETQYF,NA,TRBV5-1,TRBD2,14,TRBJ2-5
TGTGCCAGCAGCTTATCCCAGGGGAGGGAAAAACTGTTTTTT,CASSLSQGREKLFF,few,TRBV7-2,NA,14,TRBJ1-4
TGTGCCAGCAGCTTAGTGGGGCTCGAGCAGTACTTC,CASSLVGLEQYF,NA,TRBV7-9,NA,12,TRBJ2-7
TGCAGTGGCGGACTAGCGGGGTACCAAGAGACCCAGTACTTC,CSGGLAGYQETQYF,NA,TRBV20-1,TRBD2,14,TRBJ2-5
TGTGCCACCAGCAGAGATCTTAGCGGGGTACGCAATGAGCAGTTCTTC,CATSRDLSGVRNEQFF,NA,TRBV15,TRBD2,16,TRBJ2-1
TGTGCCAGCAGCTTACAGGGAGGTAGGCCCATTCAGTACTTC,CASSLQGGRPIQYF,NA,TRBV7-2,NA,14,TRBJ2-4
TGCAGTGCTAGTCCCACAGGTGCCCCCACCTACGAGCAGTACTTC,CSASPTGAPTYEQYF,few,TRBV20-1,NA,15,TRBJ2-7
TGCAGTGCTAGAGATATCGGGGAGCCCAATCAGCCCCAGCATTTT,CSARDIGEPNQPQHF,many,TRBV20-1,NA,15,TRBJ1-5
TGTGCCAGCAGGGGGGGGGCTGAGACCCAGTACTTC,CASRGGAETQYF,few,TRBV6-6,NA,12,TRBJ2-5
TGTGCCAGCAGCCCTAGGACAGCTAGCTCCTACGAGCAGTACTTC,CASSPRTASSYEQYF,NA,TRBV11-2,NA,15,TRBJ2-7
TGTGCCAGCAGCTTAGACTACGGTCAGTCCTACGAGCAGTACTTC,CASSLDYGQSYEQYF,NA,TRBV5-5,NA,15,TRBJ2-7
TGCGCCAGCAGCCATTCTACCGGGACTAGAAAGGAGACCCAGTACTTC,CASSHSTGTRKETQYF,few,TRBV4-1,TRBD2,16,TRBJ2-5
TGCGCCAGCAGTCAATCGAAGGGGGCGAAAGGGGCCAACGTCCTGACTTTC,CASSQSKGAKGANVLTF,NA,TRBV23-1,TRBD1,17,TRBJ2-6
TGCGCCAGCAGCACTAGCGGGGGACTTTACAATGAGCAGTTCTTC,CASSTSGGLYNEQFF,few,TRBV5-1,TRBD2,15,TRBJ2-1
TGCAGTGCTGCCCTAGCGGGGGACTCGGAGACCCAGTACTTC,CSAALAGDSETQYF,NA,TRBV20-1,TRBD2,14,TRBJ2-5
TGTGCCAGCAGCCATCGGCAGGGCTCCTCCTACGAGCAGTACTTC,CASSHRQGSSYEQYF,NA,TRBV3-1,NA,15,TRBJ2-7
TGTGCCAGCAGTTTATGGGGTCTCGGTAACAATGAGCAGTACTTC,CASSLWGLGNNEQYF,NA,TRBV12-3/TRBV12-4,NA,15,TRBJ2-5
TGCGCCAGCAGCGTGACTAGCGGGGGCACCGGGGAGCTGTTTTTT,CASSVTSGGTGELFF,NA,TRBV5-1,TRBD2,15,TRBJ2-2
TGCAGCGTAGTGACAGGGGGGTACACAGATACGCAGTATTTT,CSVVTGGYTDTQYF,NA,TRBV29-1,TRBD1,14,TRBJ2-3
TGTGCCAGCAGCCTAAGTCAGGGGGCGGAGACCCAGTACTTC,CASSLSQGAETQYF,NA,TRBV7-9,TRBD1,14,TRBJ2-5
TGTGCCAGTGGAGGACGGCTCTATGGCTACACCTTC,CASGGRLYGYTF,few,TRBV2,NA,12,TRBJ1-2
TGCGCCAGCAGCCCCGGGTCTTCGGAGACCCAGTACTTC,CASSPGSSETQYF,NA,TRBV5-1,NA,13,TRBJ2-5
TGCGCCAGCAGCTTGGCCATAGGGGGGGGCACAGATGCGCAGTATTTT,CASSLAIGGGTDAQYF,NA,TRBV5-1,NA,16,TRBJ2-3
TGCAGTGCTAGAGTACAGGGTAGTTTTACCGGGGAGCTGTTTTTT,CSARVQGSFTGELFF,NA,TRBV20-1,NA,15,TRBJ2-2
TGCAGCGGCGGGGACGGGATCTATGGCTACACCTTC,CSGGDGIYGYTF,NA,TRBV29-1,NA,12,TRBJ1-2
TGCGCCAGCAGCCAACTCTTAGGACTAGCGGAAGAGACCCAGTACTTC,CASSQLLGLAEETQYF,few,TRBV4-1,TRBD2,16,TRBJ2-5
TGCGCCAGCAGCTTGAGTACAGGGGGCCGCTACGAGCAGTACTTC,CASSLSTGGRYEQYF,NA,TRBV5-1,TRBD1,15,TRBJ2-7
TGCAGTGCTTACCGGACAGCAGAAACCAACACCGGGGAGCTGTTTTTT,CSAYRTAETNTGELFF,once,TRBV20-1,NA,16,TRBJ2-2
TGTGCCAGCAGCCCCGGGACAGGGGCAATACTAAAAACAGATACGCAGTATTTT,CASSPGTGAILKTDTQYF,NA,TRBV7-9,TRBD1,18,TRBJ2-3
TGCAGTGCTAGGGAGTGGGCAGATACGCAGTATTTT,CSAREWADTQYF,once,TRBV20-1,NA,12,TRBJ2-3
TGCAGCGTTGGGGGGGGCCCTTCCTACGAGCAGTACTTC,CSVGGGPSYEQYF,few,TRBV29-1,NA,13,TRBJ2-7
TGCAGTGCTCGGGGACAGGCCAACTCTAGAGAGACCCAGTACTTC,CSARGQANSRETQYF,NA,TRBV20-1,TRBD1,15,TRBJ2-5
TGTGTCAGTAGCCAAGGCAGGGGAGTCCAGCCCCAGCATTTT,CVSSQGRGVQPQHF,NA,TRBV3-1,NA,14,TRBJ1-5
TGTGCCAGCAGTGCTGGGACAGGGGTAGGGCCCCAGCATTTT,CASSAGTGVGPQHF,NA,TRBV6-2/TRBV6-3,TRBD1,14,TRBJ1-5
TGTGCCAGCAGCAATACAGGAGATGAGCAGTTCTTC,CASSNTGDEQFF,NA,TRBV7-9,NA,12,TRBJ2-1
TGTGCCAGCAGCTTATCGCGGGGTTCGGGGGAGCAGTACTTC,CASSLSRGSGEQYF,few,TRBV7-2,NA,14,TRBJ2-7
TGTGCCAGCAGCCTCCGGACAGGGTCCTACAATGAGCAGTTCTTC,CASSLRTGSYNEQFF,NA,TRBV7-2,TRBD1,15,TRBJ2-1
TGTGCCAGCAGGCGGGGGCCGTTCTTGGAGCAGTACTTC,CASRRGPFLEQYF,NA,TRBV2,NA,13,TRBJ2-5